This T cell receptor beta chain is drawn from a study of shared clonotypes between healthy human individuals. On this clone: The sample holds other DNA sequences that translate to the same CDR3.

V was shortened by 0 bases and J by 5 bases, with 10 bases between the two germline ends. The CDR3 loop spans 14 amino acids. Germline V gene data show CDR1 as SGDLS and CDR2 as YYNGEE. Assay execution proceeded at the deep level. Repertoires were generated with immunoSEQ multiplex PCR, while TCRdb's copy carries only in-frame clones and drops some. The sample yields around 1.6 million clones, 98% seen once. The source material was naive CD4+ T cells sorted from blood. Subset specified: CD45RA+ positively selected. The sequence derives from a man in his thirties or forties in good health. This chain joins TRBV9 and TRBJ2-3; unclear D gene. The CDR3 region is CASSVGPGGDTQYF. The CDR3 DNA sequence: TGTGCCAGCAGCGTAGGACCCGGTGGAGATACGCAGTATTTT.